This T cell receptor (beta chain) was sequenced during a study of human T cells and chemical hapten exposure. In its sample, this clonotype was seen many times. The antigen is not known. The time point here: patch test 1, 2 weeks after DPC sensitization. The treatment here: therapeutic diphenylcyclopropenone sensitization with weekly scalp DPC. One entry per CDR3 protein results from TCRdb running MiXCR on the RACE reads. The table includes roughly 380,000 distinct CDR3 sequences, nearly 5% detected once. CDR1 and CDR2 from the germline V gene are MDHEN and SYDVKM. V lost 6 bases to trimming and J lost 2 bases, with 14 bases between them. The CDR3 runs to 14 residues. General study results and limits: Clustering by CDR3 similarity yielded significantly more large clusters from expanded TCRs than controls.

The chain recombines TRBV28 with TRBJ2-7, with a possible D match to TRBD2 (5 bases). Material: whole blood, obtained in connection with sensitization to the hapten diphenylcyclopropenone (DPC). The TCR sequence derives from a woman between 50 and 59 years old with alopecia areata. Some clones in this sample may be carry-over from other donors' samples. Written as DNA, the CDR3 is TGTGCCAGCAGGGACGATCGGAGGACCTACGAGCAGTACTTC. It codes for CASRDDRRTYEQYF.